What follows are 12 T cell receptor beta chains derived from one specimen sequenced in a study of tumor and adjacent non-tumor tissue in lung cancer. Three rounds of nested PCR, following a modified ARM-PCR protocol, produced the TCRbeta library. TCRdb itself ran the multiplex PCR reads through MiXCR, one entry per CDR3 protein. The profile shows under 150,000 distinct CDR3 sequences, approximately 66% of them singletons. RNA was extracted from bulk tissue without any cell sorting. Sequenced sample: lung tumor tissue. The receptors derive from a man in his sixties with small cell lung cancer.

In regard to this clonotype: A junction boundary mismatches the germline segment, possibly from a read error. CDR3 nucleotides: TGTGTCACCGGGAGGACTGACTTAATTCCTACTAGCACAGATACGCAGTATTTT. This gives the protein CVTGRTDLIPTSTDTQYF. J is TRBJ2-3 and V is TRBV24-1; 7 bases map to TRBD2. From germline, CDR1 is KGHDR and CDR2 SFDVKD. The CDR3 contains 18 residues.

On this clonotype itself: No conserved phenylalanine or tryptophan is present at the end of the CDR3, so a read error is the likely explanation. The chain combines TRBV6-5 with TRBJ1-5; D is possibly TRBD1 (5 bases). CDR3 size: 15 residues. Trimming removed 6 bases at V and 5 bases at J, with 17 bases between. The germline V gene has CDR1 MNHEY and CDR2 SVGAGI. CDR3 nucleotides: TGTGCCAGCAGCCCGGGACCGCGAAGACATCAGCCCCAGCATTCT. Amino acid sequence: CASSPGPRRHQPQHS.

This clonotype was observed at least ten times. J is TRBJ2-2 and V is TRBV7-3; D is possibly TRBD2 (5 bases). Per germline, CDR1 SGHTA and CDR2 FQGTGA. V was cut by 6 bases and J by 5 bases, with 10 bases left in between. The CDR3 loop spans 13 amino acids. The CDR3 DNA is TGTGCCAGCAGGTTGGGAGAAACCGGGGAGCTGTTTTTT. Amino acids: CASRLGETGELFF.

This clonotype was observed many times. The chain recombines TRBV20-1 with TRBJ1-2; TRBD1 matches at 8 bases. J was trimmed by 4 bases and V by 3 bases; bases with no gene match: 4. Germline lookup yields CDR1 DFQATT and CDR2 SNEGSKA (reference sequence). The CDR3 loop spans 13 amino acids. The CDR3, as DNA: TGCAGTGCTAGCCCAGGGGGCTTCTATGGCTACACCTTC. It specifies CSASPGGFYGYTF.

The chain employs TRBV5-5 and TRBJ2-5; D gene ambiguous. The V end was cut by 2 bases, the J end by 3 bases, with 8 bases between. This CDR3 contains 13 residues. CDR1 and CDR2 (germline): SGHKS, YYEKEE (reference sequence). The CDR3 nucleotides read TGTGCCAGCAGCTTTTCCTGGAAAGAGACCCAGTACTTC. Its protein product is CASSFSWKETQYF.

In its sample, this clonotype was seen many times. This rearrangement joins TRBV11-3 to TRBJ2-7; D could derive from TRBD1 or TRBD2 (5 bases each). V dropped 1 base and J dropped 3 bases, with 19 bases sitting between them. This CDR3 comprises 17 residues. The germline CDR1 and CDR2 sequences are SGHNT and YENEEA. CDR3 loop: CASSLGAKRTYDYEQYF. DNA for the CDR3: TGTGCCAGCAGCTTAGGCGCCAAGCGGACATACGACTACGAGCAGTACTTC.

On this clonotype itself: This may come from a read error, since a much larger clone is one base off. The rearrangement uses TRBV6-5 and TRBJ2-2; TRBD2 matches at 7 bases. The CDR3 length is 16 residues. CDR1 and CDR2 (germline): MNHEY, SVGAGI. The CDR3 region is CVSTLRAGADTGELFF. Written as DNA, the CDR3 is TGTGTCAGCACCCTCCGGGCGGGAGCCGACACCGGGGAGCTGTTTTTT.

This clonotype occurred many times. This rearrangement joins TRBV29-1 to TRBJ2-5; TRBD2 matches 8 bases. This CDR3 comprises 14 residues. V shed 7 bases and J 5 bases; nucleotides not matched to a gene: 12. The germline V gene encodes CDR1 SQVTM and CDR2 ANQGSEA. The CDR3 DNA reads as TGCAGCGCCACTCGGGGGGGCTCGGGGGAGACCCAGTACTTC. This encodes CSATRGGSGETQYF.

V and J are TRBV10-3 and TRBJ1-6; 10 bases line up with TRBD1. The CDR3 length is 16 residues. V was clipped by 3 bases and J by 7 bases; unmatched bases: 6. Germline CDR1 reads ENHRY; CDR2 reads SYGVKD. The CDR3 loop is CAISERTGQGNSPLHF. The CDR3, as DNA: TGTGCCATCAGTGAACGAACGGGACAGGGGAATTCACCCCTCCACTTT.

The sample holds one count of this clonotype. An end of the junction differs from the germline gene, which may be a read error. The chain links TRBV6-1 to TRBJ1-2; tentative D call: TRBD1 (5 bases). The CDR3 consists of 14 residues. Germline-derived CDR1 and CDR2 are MNHNS and SASEGT. The DNA of the CDR3 is TGTGCCAGCAGGGCATCCGTTTGGGACTATGGCAACACCTTC. Translated: CASRASVWDYGNTF.

This clonotype was counted ten times or more. The chain uses TRBV11-2 and TRBJ2-1; 9 nucleotides agree with TRBD1. Germline CDR1 and CDR2: SGHAT and FQNNGV. The CDR3 consists of 14 residues. The J segment lost 9 bases and the V segment lost 5 bases, leaving 8 bases of the junction unmatched. Here the CDR3 DNA reads TGTGCCAGCAGCGATGGGACAGGGAACCGTGAGCAGTTCTTC. This sequence encodes CASSDGTGNREQFF.

Remarks on this clonotype: A read error may explain this, as a much larger clone is one base away. The chain couples TRBV4-1 to TRBJ2-2, with TRBD2 as a possible D gene (6 bases). V shed 4 bases and J shed 1 base, with 13 bases lying between them. Germline V gene sequence: CDR1 MGHRA, CDR2 YSYEKL. This CDR3 has 16 residues. CDR3 residues: CASSPGPAGNTGELFF. CDR3 sequence (DNA): TGCGCCAGCAGCCCCGGACCAGCGGGGAACACCGGGGAGCTGTTTTTT.